The rows below give T cell receptor beta chains drawn from one sample of a study of cytomegalovirus exposure and HLA in healthy donors. The table came from immunoSEQ multiplex PCR; TCRdb's copy has only in-frame clones and leaves some out. The sample has about 270,000 clones; just over 70% are singletons. Input material: PBMCs. The receptors come from a female donor in good health and CMV-seronegative. Both conserved end residues are part of each CDR3. D genes are given only for firm matches. Clone size, where shown, is once, few, many, or a class for clones that have expanded.

>.|TRBV6-5|TRBJ1-5|.
TGTGCCAGCAGAACAGGGAGTGGAAATCAGCCCCAGCATTTT
CASRTGSGNQPQHF
>.|TRBV18|TRBJ1-1|.
TGTGCCAGCTCCCCGATCCAGGAAGGCACTGAAGCTTTCTTT
CASSPIQEGTEAFF
>.|TRBV5-1|TRBJ2-7|TRBD2
TGCGCCAGCAGCTTGGTCGTAGCGGGAGGTGGCTACGAGCAGTACTTC
CASSLVVAGGGYEQYF
>once|TRBV4-1|TRBJ2-3|.
TGCGCCAGCAGCCAAGATCCCCCCCTGCAGTATTTT
CASSQDPPLQYF
>.|TRBV7-9|TRBJ1-2|.
TGTTCCAGCAGCTTGGACTCCTATGGCTACACCTTC
CSSSLDSYGYTF
>.|TRBV5-1|TRBJ1-1|.
TGCGCCAGCAGCTTGGCTGGCAGGGTATTGGAGACTCATACTGAAGCTTTCTTT
CASSLAGRVLETHTEAFF
>once|TRBV19|TRBJ2-2|.
TGTGCCAGTAGTATAGAGGTGCGGGGCGTCGGGGAGCTGTTTTTT
CASSIEVRGVGELFF
>.|TRBV27|TRBJ2-7|TRBD2
TGTGCCAGCAGTCCTTCCGGGGGTAGCGGGAGTCTCTACGAGCAGTACTTC
CASSPSGGSGSLYEQYF
>few|TRBV6-5|TRBJ1-1|.
TGTGCCAGCAGTGTGGGAGGGCCGAACACTGAAGCTTTCTTT
CASSVGGPNTEAFF
>many|TRBV18|TRBJ2-3|TRBD2
TGTGCCAGCTCACCCGCGGGAGGGGGAGATACGCAGTATTTT
CASSPAGGGDTQYF